Listed below are T cell receptor beta chains from one sample, sequenced in a study of T-cell memory formation after mild COVID-19. TCRdb recomputed calls from the 5' RACE reads with MiXCR, one row per CDR3 protein. The sample lists 260,000 or so distinct CDR3 sequences; approximately 15% were seen once. Source material: PBMCs or a T cell subset sorted from them (not recorded which). The source is a man aged 18 to 30 who had mild COVID-19 (a few samples of this study predate the infection). Cell type and time point are not known. The CDR3 runs from the conserved cysteine through the conserved F or W. Fields, in order: J gene, clone size, D gene, V gene, CDR3 protein, CDR3 DNA. D genes are given only for firm matches. Clone size is shown for a subset of rows, as once, few, many or a class of expanded clone.

j_call: TRBJ2-1; clone_size: few; d_call: -; v_call: TRBV7-8; cdr3_aa: CASGPSPRNEQFF; cdr3_nt: TGTGCCTCGGGACCTAGTCCTCGTAATGAGCAGTTCTTC
j_call: TRBJ2-3; clone_size: -; d_call: -; v_call: TRBV6-5; cdr3_aa: CASNLWGTDTQYF; cdr3_nt: TGTGCCAGCAACTTATGGGGGACAGATACGCAGTATTTT
j_call: TRBJ2-1; clone_size: -; d_call: TRBD2; v_call: TRBV6-5; cdr3_aa: CASSLRGGGYNEQFF; cdr3_nt: TGTGCCAGCAGTTTAAGGGGCGGGGGTTACAATGAGCAGTTCTTC
j_call: TRBJ1-1; clone_size: few; d_call: -; v_call: TRBV11-2; cdr3_aa: CASSGGQVGNTEAFF; cdr3_nt: TGTGCCAGCAGCGGGGGGCAGGTCGGGAACACTGAAGCTTTCTTT
j_call: TRBJ1-4; clone_size: many; d_call: TRBD1; v_call: TRBV7-9; cdr3_aa: CASRDNRGNEKLFF; cdr3_nt: TGTGCCAGCAGAGATAACAGGGGTAATGAAAAACTGTTTTTT
j_call: TRBJ2-1; clone_size: -; d_call: -; v_call: TRBV9; cdr3_aa: CASSPGGSYNEQFF; cdr3_nt: TGTGCCAGCAGCCCAGGTGGGTCCTACAATGAGCAGTTCTTC
j_call: TRBJ1-6; clone_size: few; d_call: TRBD1; v_call: TRBV25-1; cdr3_aa: CASSRPGQGDSPLHF; cdr3_nt: TGTGCCAGCAGTAGGCCGGGACAGGGGGATTCACCCCTCCACTTT
j_call: TRBJ2-7; clone_size: -; d_call: TRBD2; v_call: TRBV6-2/TRBV6-3; cdr3_aa: CASSWTGTIPYEQYF; cdr3_nt: TGTGCCAGCAGCTGGACCGGGACTATACCCTACGAGCAGTACTTC
j_call: TRBJ1-1; clone_size: few; d_call: -; v_call: TRBV11-2; cdr3_aa: CASRTTSGPLRAFF; cdr3_nt: TGTGCCAGCAGGACGACGTCCGGACCTCTTCGGGCTTTCTTT
j_call: TRBJ2-3; clone_size: few; d_call: TRBD1; v_call: TRBV7-2; cdr3_aa: CASSSWTGETDTQYF; cdr3_nt: TGTGCCAGCAGCTCATGGACAGGGGAGACAGATACGCAGTATTTT
j_call: TRBJ1-2; clone_size: few; d_call: -; v_call: TRBV15; cdr3_aa: CATSRDGSGPSGYTF; cdr3_nt: TGTGCCACCAGCAGAGATGGGAGCGGTCCGTCTGGCTACACCTTC
j_call: TRBJ1-2; clone_size: few; d_call: TRBD1; v_call: TRBV5-1; cdr3_aa: CASSPSPTGDGYTF; cdr3_nt: TGCGCCAGCAGCCCCTCTCCGACAGGGGACGGCTACACCTTC
j_call: TRBJ1-2; clone_size: few; d_call: TRBD1; v_call: TRBV15; cdr3_aa: CATSRDRSSSYGYTF; cdr3_nt: TGTGCCACCAGCAGGGACAGGAGTTCTTCATATGGCTACACCTTC
j_call: TRBJ1-1; clone_size: -; d_call: -; v_call: TRBV29-1; cdr3_aa: CSAPILDSNTEAFF; cdr3_nt: TGCAGCGCTCCTATCCTGGACAGCAACACTGAAGCTTTCTTT
j_call: TRBJ2-3; clone_size: many; d_call: -; v_call: TRBV4-2; cdr3_aa: CASSQDWLSDTQYF; cdr3_nt: TGTGCCAGCAGCCAAGATTGGCTTTCAGATACGCAGTATTTT
j_call: TRBJ1-6; clone_size: -; d_call: -; v_call: TRBV28; cdr3_aa: CASSRGGDASPLHF; cdr3_nt: TGTGCCAGCAGTAGGGGGGGAGATGCGTCACCCCTCCACTTT
j_call: TRBJ2-3; clone_size: few; d_call: TRBD2; v_call: TRBV7-2; cdr3_aa: CASSLGAGGTDTQYF; cdr3_nt: TGTGCCAGCAGCTTAGGTGCGGGGGGCACAGATACGCAGTATTTT
j_call: TRBJ2-1; clone_size: many; d_call: -; v_call: TRBV7-2; cdr3_aa: CASSLLGLTTYNEQFF; cdr3_nt: TGTGCCAGCAGCTTATTGGGCCTAACGACTTACAATGAGCAGTTCTTC
j_call: TRBJ2-3; clone_size: few; d_call: -; v_call: TRBV20-1; cdr3_aa: CSAREPRTDTQYF; cdr3_nt: TGCAGTGCTAGGGAACCCCGCACAGATACGCAGTATTTT
j_call: TRBJ1-2; clone_size: few; d_call: -; v_call: TRBV5-1; cdr3_aa: CASSAGQSYGYTF; cdr3_nt: TGCGCCAGCAGCGCCGGACAGAGCTATGGCTACACCTTC
j_call: TRBJ2-3; clone_size: few; d_call: TRBD2; v_call: TRBV11-2; cdr3_aa: CASSHQLALLADTQYF; cdr3_nt: TGTGCCAGCAGCCACCAACTAGCGCTCTTAGCAGATACGCAGTATTTT
j_call: TRBJ2-1; clone_size: -; d_call: -; v_call: TRBV7-9; cdr3_aa: CASSPLGARDSYNEQFF; cdr3_nt: TGTGCCAGCAGCCCACTTGGAGCTAGGGACTCCTACAATGAGCAGTTCTTC
j_call: TRBJ1-3; clone_size: -; d_call: -; v_call: TRBV19; cdr3_aa: CASTTSTGNTIYF; cdr3_nt: TGTGCCAGTACTACCTCAACGGGAAACACCATATATTTT
j_call: TRBJ1-2; clone_size: -; d_call: -; v_call: TRBV29-1; cdr3_aa: CSVESVTYGYTF; cdr3_nt: TGCAGCGTTGAATCCGTGACCTATGGCTACACCTTC
j_call: TRBJ2-1; clone_size: few; d_call: TRBD2; v_call: TRBV12-3/TRBV12-4; cdr3_aa: CASSPREGELIDEQFF; cdr3_nt: TGTGCCAGCAGCCCACGGGAGGGAGAGTTGATCGATGAGCAGTTCTTC
j_call: TRBJ1-1; clone_size: few; d_call: -; v_call: TRBV7-9; cdr3_aa: CASSLAAEAFF; cdr3_nt: TGTGCCAGCAGCTTAGCCGCTGAAGCTTTCTTT
j_call: TRBJ2-7; clone_size: -; d_call: -; v_call: TRBV2; cdr3_aa: CASSDPGQSPGEQYF; cdr3_nt: TGTGCCAGCAGTGACCCGGGCCAAAGCCCGGGCGAGCAGTACTTC
j_call: TRBJ2-2; clone_size: few; d_call: -; v_call: TRBV4-3; cdr3_aa: CASSRNTGTRVTGELFF; cdr3_nt: TGCGCCAGCAGCCGAAACACCGGGACTCGGGTCACCGGGGAGCTGTTTTTT
j_call: TRBJ2-1; clone_size: -; d_call: TRBD2; v_call: TRBV6-6; cdr3_aa: CASSYSDSGVRKGYNEQFF; cdr3_nt: TGTGCCAGCAGTTACTCGGATAGCGGGGTCCGGAAGGGGTACAATGAGCAGTTCTTC
j_call: TRBJ2-5; clone_size: -; d_call: -; v_call: TRBV7-9; cdr3_aa: CASSADVIGTQYF; cdr3_nt: TGTGCCAGCAGCGCAGATGTAATCGGGACCCAGTACTTC
j_call: TRBJ2-1; clone_size: -; d_call: TRBD1; v_call: TRBV7-6; cdr3_aa: CASSPGTGANSEQFF; cdr3_nt: TGTGCCAGCAGCCCCGGGACAGGGGCCAATAGTGAGCAGTTCTTC
j_call: TRBJ1-3; clone_size: few; d_call: -; v_call: TRBV20-1; cdr3_aa: CSARNVAGSGNTIYF; cdr3_nt: TGCAGTGCTAGAAATGTAGCAGGGAGTGGAAACACCATATATTTT
j_call: TRBJ2-1; clone_size: -; d_call: TRBD2; v_call: TRBV9; cdr3_aa: CASSGSSGGFEQFF; cdr3_nt: TGTGCCAGCAGCGGTAGTAGCGGGGGGTTTGAGCAGTTCTTC
j_call: TRBJ2-7; clone_size: few; d_call: TRBD2; v_call: TRBV19; cdr3_aa: CASTPSGGNYEQYF; cdr3_nt: TGTGCCAGTACCCCCAGCGGGGGGAACTACGAGCAGTACTTC
j_call: TRBJ2-5; clone_size: -; d_call: -; v_call: TRBV4-3; cdr3_aa: CASSQEYTGRTQETQYF; cdr3_nt: TGCGCCAGCAGCCAAGAGTATACGGGACGTACCCAAGAGACCCAGTACTTC
j_call: TRBJ2-3; clone_size: -; d_call: TRBD1; v_call: TRBV4-2; cdr3_aa: CASSQYSLRTGGDTQYF; cdr3_nt: TGTGCCAGCAGCCAGTATTCCTTGAGGACAGGGGGAGATACGCAGTATTTT
j_call: TRBJ2-7; clone_size: -; d_call: -; v_call: TRBV5-4; cdr3_aa: CASSLGAGYEQYF; cdr3_nt: TGTGCCAGCAGCTTGGGGGCCGGCTACGAGCAGTACTTC
j_call: TRBJ2-3; clone_size: few; d_call: -; v_call: TRBV10-3; cdr3_aa: CAISELKTQYF; cdr3_nt: TGTGCCATCAGTGAACTTAAAACGCAGTATTTT
j_call: TRBJ2-1; clone_size: few; d_call: -; v_call: TRBV11-2; cdr3_aa: CASSLDSGSYNEQFF; cdr3_nt: TGTGCCAGCAGCCTAGATAGCGGTTCCTACAATGAGCAGTTCTTC
j_call: TRBJ1-1; clone_size: few; d_call: -; v_call: TRBV5-1; cdr3_aa: CASSKGNPGTEAFF; cdr3_nt: TGCGCCAGCAGCAAAGGAAACCCGGGGACTGAAGCTTTCTTT
j_call: TRBJ2-3; clone_size: -; d_call: -; v_call: TRBV6-2/TRBV6-3; cdr3_aa: CASSSWSRGTDTQYF; cdr3_nt: TGTGCCAGCAGTTCGTGGTCTCGTGGCACAGATACGCAGTATTTT
j_call: TRBJ2-4; clone_size: -; d_call: -; v_call: TRBV4-3; cdr3_aa: CASSQGSLLAKNIQYF; cdr3_nt: TGCGCCAGCAGCCAAGGTTCCCTACTAGCCAAAAACATTCAGTACTTC
j_call: TRBJ2-7; clone_size: few; d_call: -; v_call: TRBV27; cdr3_aa: CASAGLWWWHEQYF; cdr3_nt: TGTGCCAGCGCCGGTTTATGGTGGTGGCACGAGCAGTACTTC
j_call: TRBJ2-7; clone_size: many; d_call: TRBD1; v_call: TRBV7-9; cdr3_aa: CASSLVGTGAYEQYF; cdr3_nt: TGTGCCAGCAGCTTAGTCGGGACAGGGGCCTACGAGCAGTACTTC
j_call: TRBJ1-1; clone_size: -; d_call: -; v_call: TRBV6-5; cdr3_aa: CASSSRRGGFIKAFF; cdr3_nt: TGTGCCAGCAGCTCTAGGAGAGGTGGGTTCATTAAAGCTTTCTTT
j_call: TRBJ2-1; clone_size: -; d_call: TRBD2; v_call: TRBV7-9; cdr3_aa: CASSLWLAGFYNEQFF; cdr3_nt: TGTGCCAGCAGCTTATGGCTAGCGGGGTTCTACAATGAGCAGTTCTTC
j_call: TRBJ2-3; clone_size: few; d_call: -; v_call: TRBV20-1; cdr3_aa: CSAVQRGGGTDTQYF; cdr3_nt: TGCAGTGCTGTGCAACGGGGCGGGGGCACAGATACGCAGTATTTT
j_call: TRBJ2-2; clone_size: -; d_call: -; v_call: TRBV19; cdr3_aa: CASRHYTGELFF; cdr3_nt: TGTGCCAGTAGGCATTACACCGGGGAGCTGTTTTTT
j_call: TRBJ2-1; clone_size: many; d_call: -; v_call: TRBV3-1; cdr3_aa: CASSQSRVSEQFF; cdr3_nt: TGTGCCAGCAGCCAATCAAGGGTGTCCGAGCAGTTCTTC
j_call: TRBJ2-2; clone_size: -; d_call: -; v_call: TRBV30; cdr3_aa: CAWNLRHTGELFF; cdr3_nt: TGTGCCTGGAATCTAAGGCACACCGGGGAGCTGTTTTTT
j_call: TRBJ2-3; clone_size: -; d_call: -; v_call: TRBV5-1; cdr3_aa: CASRPGGEADTQYF; cdr3_nt: TGCGCCAGCAGGCCGGGGGGCGAGGCAGATACGCAGTATTTT
j_call: TRBJ1-2; clone_size: -; d_call: -; v_call: TRBV6-6; cdr3_aa: CASSYSSSGAVTPYYGYTF; cdr3_nt: TGTGCCAGCAGTTACTCTTCGAGTGGGGCCGTAACGCCTTACTATGGCTACACCTTC
j_call: TRBJ2-3; clone_size: -; d_call: -; v_call: TRBV4-3; cdr3_aa: CASSSEGDTQYF; cdr3_nt: TGCGCCAGCAGCTCGGAGGGAGATACGCAGTATTTT
j_call: TRBJ1-5; clone_size: -; d_call: -; v_call: TRBV2; cdr3_aa: CASTRGGQPQHF; cdr3_nt: TGTGCCAGCACACGAGGGGGTCAGCCCCAGCATTTT